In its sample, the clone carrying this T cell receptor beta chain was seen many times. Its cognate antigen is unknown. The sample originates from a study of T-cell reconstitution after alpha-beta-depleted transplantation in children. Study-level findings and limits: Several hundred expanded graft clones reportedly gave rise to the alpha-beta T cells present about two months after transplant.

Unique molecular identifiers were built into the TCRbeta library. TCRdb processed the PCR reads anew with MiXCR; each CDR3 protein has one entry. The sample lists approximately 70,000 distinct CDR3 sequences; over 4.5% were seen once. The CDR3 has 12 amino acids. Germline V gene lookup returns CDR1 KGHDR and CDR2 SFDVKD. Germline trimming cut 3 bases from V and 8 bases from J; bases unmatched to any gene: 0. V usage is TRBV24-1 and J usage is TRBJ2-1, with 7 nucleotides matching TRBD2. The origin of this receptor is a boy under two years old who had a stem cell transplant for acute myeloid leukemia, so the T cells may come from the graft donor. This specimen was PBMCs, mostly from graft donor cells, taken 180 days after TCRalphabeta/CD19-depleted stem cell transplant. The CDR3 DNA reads TGTGCCACCAGTGATGGACTAGATGAGCAGTTCTTC. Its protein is CATSDGLDEQFF.